The 18 T cell receptor beta chains presented below share a single source sample, sequenced in a study of blood T cell repertoires in COVID-19. Some clones are missing from TCRdb's copy, which holds only in-frame ones; the method was immunoSEQ multiplex PCR. The data hold around 46,000 clones, with around 87% observed a single time. The sequenced material came from peripheral blood. These TCRs come from a woman over 75 with COVID-19, enrolled during active disease.

V gene TRBV23-1 combines with J gene TRBJ2-7, with D perhaps TRBD2 (6 bases). TRBV23-1 is given ORF status, its function remaining uncertain. The CDR3 runs to 15 residues. Trimming left V 0 bases short and J 2 bases short, with 11 bases between. CDR3 bases: TGCGCCAGCAGTCAATCGCGGGGTAGGACCTACGAGCAGTACTTC. Its protein is CASSQSRGRTYEQYF.

The chain couples TRBV19 to TRBJ2-7, with TRBD1 identical over 7 bases. V was pared by 2 bases and J by 2 bases, with 6 bases of the junction left unmatched. The CDR3 is made up of 15 amino acids. Germline assignment: CDR1 LNHDA and CDR2 SQIVND (reference sequence). The CDR3 here is CASSITQTGTYEQYF. CDR3 bases: TGTGCCAGTAGTATAACCCAGACAGGGACCTACGAGCAGTACTTC.

The chain uses TRBV5-1 and TRBJ2-1, with TRBD2 identical over 13 bases. CDR1 and CDR2 from the germline V gene are SGHRS and YFSETQ. CDR3 length: 17 residues. V shed 1 base, J shed 5 bases, and the junction held 6 bases outside the gene matches. CDR3 sequence: CASSLPAGTSGNNEQFF. CDR3 nucleotide sequence: TGCGCCAGCAGCTTGCCCGCCGGGACTAGCGGGAACAATGAGCAGTTCTTC.

This clone was seen only once. The rearrangement joins TRBV5-1 to TRBJ1-2; TRBD1 agrees at 8 bases. After removal of 6 bases from V and 8 bases from J, the junction contained 12 bases not matched to a gene. Per germline, CDR1 SGHRS and CDR2 YFSETQ. The CDR3 extends over 14 amino acids. In DNA, the CDR3 is TGCGCCAGCAACCCTCTAGGACAGGGTTGGGGCTACACCTTC. Protein sequence: CASNPLGQGWGYTF.

The J gene is TRBJ2-3, the V gene TRBV6-4; D is perhaps TRBD2 (5 bases). The germline CDR1 and CDR2 sequences are MRHNA and SNTAGT. V gave up 10 bases and J gave up 6 bases, with 11 bases separating them. This CDR3 contains 11 residues. CDR3 DNA sequence: TGTGCCACCTCGTTAGCGGATACGCAGTATTTT. This translates into CATSLADTQYF.

This sequence joins TRBV4-2 and TRBJ2-3; TRBD2 is a possible D gene (6 bases). The V end was cut by 4 bases, the J end by 4 bases, with 15 bases between. Germline V CDR1 and CDR2: LGHNA, YNFKEQ. The CDR3 totals 15 residues. The CDR3 DNA reads as TGTGCCAGCAGCCGCCTCCTAGCGAGCTCAGATACGCAGTATTTT. Encoded protein: CASSRLLASSDTQYF.

This sequence joins TRBV18 and TRBJ2-5, with TRBD2 matching 9 bases. V trimming: 0 bases; J trimming: 1 base; junction bases outside the gene matches: 6. CDR3 length equals 17 residues. Germline CDR1 and CDR2: KGHSH and LQKENI. CDR3 residues: CASSPPGREGLQETQYF. Written as DNA, the CDR3 is TGTGCCAGCTCACCACCGGGGCGGGAGGGGCTCCAAGAGACCCAGTACTTC.

This clone appeared a few times. The rearrangement uses TRBV2 and TRBJ1-2, with TRBD1 matching over 8 bases. CDR1 SNHLY and CDR2 FYNNEI come from the germline V gene. The CDR3 is 14 residues long. The V segment lost 9 bases and the J segment 1 base; nucleotides outside the gene matches: 7. CDR3 amino acids: CARGTGVNNYGYTF. The CDR3 coding sequence is TGTGCCAGAGGGACAGGCGTTAATAACTATGGCTACACCTTC.

The gene calls are TRBV27 and TRBJ1-3; 9 positions agree with TRBD1. Germline lookup yields CDR1 MNHEY and CDR2 SMNVEV (reference sequence). Germline trimming cut 5 bases from V and 4 bases from J; bases unmatched to any gene: 3. The CDR3 length is 14 residues. Here the CDR3 reads CASSTGGLGNTIYF. CDR3 nucleotides: TGTGCCAGCAGTACAGGGGGCCTGGGAAACACCATATATTTT.

This clone is a singleton in its sample. The CDR3 spells CASSYDGFIGYTF. The DNA for the CDR3 is TGTGCCAGTAGTTATGACGGGTTCATTGGCTACACCTTC. The chain carries TRBV19 and TRBJ1-2; no clear D gene. CDR1 is LNHDA and CDR2 is SQIVND in the germline V gene (reference sequence). CDR3 length: 13 residues. Trimming stripped 5 bases from V and 7 bases from J, with 14 bases between.

This chain links TRBV5-5 with TRBJ1-6; 8 bases map to TRBD1. Trimming removed 0 bases from V and 8 bases from J; junction bases left unmatched: 4. Looked up from germline, CDR1 is SGHKS and CDR2 is YYEKEE (reference sequence). This CDR3 has 15 residues. The CDR3 here is CASSLATGGYSPLHF. CDR3 in DNA: TGTGCCAGCAGCTTGGCAACAGGGGGTTATTCACCCCTCCACTTT. The full variable domain, in which reference TRBV5-5 and TRBJ1-6 provide the parts outside the CDR3, is DAGVTQSPTHLIKTRGQQVTLRCSPISGHKSVSWYQQVLGQGPQFIFQYYEKEERGRGNFPDRFSARQFPNYSSELNVNALLLGDSALYLCASSLATGGYSPLHFGNGTRLTVT.

CDR3 loop: CASSPPGAYLSIQYF. The CDR3 DNA sequence: TGTGCCAGCTCACCCCCAGGGGCCTACCTTAGCATTCAGTACTTC. J is TRBJ2-4 and V is TRBV18; TRBD1 might be the D (6 bases). V lost 3 bases and J lost 9, with 18 bases in between. The CDR3 sequence is 15 residues long. CDR1 and CDR2 from the germline V gene are KGHSH and LQKENI.

The chain employs TRBV25-1 and TRBJ1-2, with 7 positions matching TRBD1. Unmatched junction bases numbered 8, after V lost 4 bases and J lost 3 bases. The CDR3 runs to 15 residues. From germline, CDR1 is MGHDK and CDR2 SYGVNS. CDR3 sequence: CASSGRQGIDYGYTF. The CDR3 DNA sequence: TGTGCCAGCAGTGGCCGACAGGGAATCGACTATGGCTACACCTTC.

This clone occurred once. The rearrangement joins TRBV3-1 (or the pseudogene TRBV3-2) to TRBJ1-1; D remains ambiguous. There are 16 residues in the CDR3. V was trimmed by 1 base and J by 0 bases, leaving 12 bases between them. Germline V gene lookup returns CDR1 LGHDT and CDR2 YNNKEL (reference sequence). The CDR3 DNA is TGTGCCAGCAGCCAAGGCGGAGGAGCCATGAACACTGAAGCTTTCTTT. Translation gives CASSQGGGAMNTEAFF.

This chain connects TRBV11-2 to TRBJ1-2; D is undetermined. The germline V gene encodes CDR1 SGHAT and CDR2 FQNNGV. V lost 5 bases to trimming and J lost 4 bases, with 20 bases between them. This CDR3 spans 16 amino acids. The CDR3 nucleotides read TGTGCCAGCAGCCCTCCGGGCGGGGTCGGTTCCTATGGCTACACCTTC. Its protein is CASSPPGGVGSYGYTF. The variable domain in full, with the rest retrieved from reference TRBV11-2 and TRBJ1-2, is EAGVAQSPRYKIIEKRQSVAFWCNPISGHATLYWYQQILGQGPKLLIQFQNNGVVDDSQLPKDRFSAERLKGVDSTLKIQPAKLEDSAVYLCASSPPGGVGSYGYTFGSGTRLTVV.

This clone has a handful of counts. CDR3 nucleotide sequence: TGCGCCAGCAGCTTGGTCGACAGGGGGAAGCAGTACTTC. It yields the protein CASSLVDRGKQYF. The chain has TRBV5-1 and TRBJ2-7, with TRBD1 identical over 9 bases. The CDR3 runs to 13 residues. Germline values: CDR1 SGHRS, CDR2 YFSETQ. V shed 0 bases, J shed 8 bases, and the junction held 3 bases outside the gene matches.

V is TRBV24-1 and J is TRBJ2-7; 9 bases line up with TRBD1. The CDR3 totals 16 residues. Per germline, CDR1 KGHDR and CDR2 SFDVKD. The ends lost 5 bases at V and 3 bases at J; junction bases unmatched: 10. The chain's CDR3 is CATSVASGQGYYEQYF. Written as DNA, the CDR3 is TGTGCCACCAGTGTAGCCTCGGGACAGGGCTACTACGAGCAGTACTTC.

J is TRBJ2-2 and V is TRBV7-9; 14 nucleotides line up with TRBD2. The V and J ends lost 9 bases and 2 bases, in that order; junction bases with no gene match: 5. Germline-derived CDR1 and CDR2 are SEHNR and FQNEAQ (reference sequence). The CDR3 loop spans 16 amino acids. The DNA for the CDR3 is TGTGCCAGAGCGACTAGCGGGGGGGCTAACACCGGGGAGCTGTTTTTT. This translates into CARATSGGANTGELFF.